The present entry profiles one T cell receptor (beta chain) with its context. The data belong to a study of T cell clonotyping in hematopoietic cell transplantation. The CDR3 consists of 16 residues. Germline V gene data show CDR1 as SGHVS and CDR2 as FQNEAQ. The trim removed 2 bases at V and 1 base at J, leaving 4 bases unmatched. Profiled with immunoSEQ multiplex PCR; TCRdb holds only in-frame clones, not every one. The data hold nearly 5,500 clones, with 70% to 90% observed a single time. Time point defined: recipient sample about 28 days before transplant, after cytoreduction. Sequenced material: peripheral blood mononuclear cells, taken before stem cell transplant. V and J are TRBV7-8 and TRBJ2-7, with 11 nucleotides matching TRBD2. The receptor was isolated from a man aged 55 to 69 with acute myeloid leukemia. Some clones in this sample may be carry-over from other donors' samples. This chain's CDR3 is CASSLMASGGSYEQYF. In nucleotides, the CDR3 is TGTGCCAGCAGCTTAATGGCTAGCGGGGGGTCCTACGAGCAGTACTTC.